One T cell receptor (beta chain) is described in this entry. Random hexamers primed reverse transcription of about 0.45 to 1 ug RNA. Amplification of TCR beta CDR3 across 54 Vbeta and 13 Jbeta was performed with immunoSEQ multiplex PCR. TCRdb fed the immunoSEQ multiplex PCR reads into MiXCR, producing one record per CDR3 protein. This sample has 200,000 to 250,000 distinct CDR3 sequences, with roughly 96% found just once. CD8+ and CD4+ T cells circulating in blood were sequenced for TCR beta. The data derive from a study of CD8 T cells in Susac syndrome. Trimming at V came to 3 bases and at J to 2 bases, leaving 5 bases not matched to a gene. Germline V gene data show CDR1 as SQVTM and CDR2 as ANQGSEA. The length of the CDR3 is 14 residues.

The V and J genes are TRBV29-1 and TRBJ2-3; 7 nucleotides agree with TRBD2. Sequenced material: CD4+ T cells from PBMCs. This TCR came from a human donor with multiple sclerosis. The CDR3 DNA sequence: TGCAGCGTTGATGGCGGGAGTATCACAGATACGCAGTATTTT. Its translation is CSVDGGSITDTQYF.